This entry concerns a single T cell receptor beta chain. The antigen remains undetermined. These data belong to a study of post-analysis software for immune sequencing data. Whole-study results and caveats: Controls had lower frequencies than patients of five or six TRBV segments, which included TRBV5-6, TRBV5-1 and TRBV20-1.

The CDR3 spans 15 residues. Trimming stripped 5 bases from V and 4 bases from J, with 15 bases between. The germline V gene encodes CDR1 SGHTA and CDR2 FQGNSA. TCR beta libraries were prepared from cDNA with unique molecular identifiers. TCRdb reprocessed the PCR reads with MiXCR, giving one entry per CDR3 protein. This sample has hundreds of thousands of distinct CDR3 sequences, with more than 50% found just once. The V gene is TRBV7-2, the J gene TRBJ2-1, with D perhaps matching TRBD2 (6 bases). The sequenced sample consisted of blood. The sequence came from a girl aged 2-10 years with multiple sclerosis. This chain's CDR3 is CASSQDALAYNEQFF. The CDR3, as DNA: TGTGCCAGCAGCCAAGATGCACTAGCTTACAATGAGCAGTTCTTC.